This entry is about one T cell receptor (beta chain). Its antigen is not identified. This CDR3 has 12 residues. The V gene's germline CDR1 is SGHTA and CDR2 FQGNSA. Trimming left V 10 bases short and J 0 bases short, with 9 bases between. This entry belongs to a study of graft-versus-host responses after intestinal transplantation. In the study overall: The recipients all started with anti-thymocyte globulin induction and then took tacrolimus and steroids for 2 to 3 years. Notes on the study in general: Recipient marrow harbored GvH clones, some of which surfaced first in ileum or blood. Graft-donor T cell macrochimerism coincided with high graft-versus-host to host-versus-graft clonal ratios in allografts. Among circulating GvH clones, peak levels were associated with early post-transplant declines in HvG clones.

The table came from immunoSEQ multiplex PCR; TCRdb's copy has only in-frame clones and leaves some out. The sample yields around 130,000 clones, roughly 92% seen once. Sequenced here: unstimulated CD4+ T cells sorted from spleen or lymph node cells, sampled before intestinal transplant. V gene TRBV7-2 combines with J gene TRBJ1-2, with D perhaps matching TRBD1 (5 bases). This TCR came from a human donor who received an intestinal transplant. The CDR3 DNA reads TGTGCCAAGACAGCCACTAACTATGGCTACACCTTC. Protein sequence: CAKTATNYGYTF.